Below, 15 T cell receptor beta chains from the same sample are listed, as sequenced in a study of Graves' ophthalmopathy and Graves' hyperthyroidism. TCR beta CDR3 regions were amplified from RNA transcripts. The library came from an HTBI-primed first-round RT-PCR and a second-round multiplex PCR. TCRdb processed the multiplex PCR reads anew with MiXCR; each CDR3 protein has one entry. In the table there are under 200,000 distinct CDR3 sequences, about 40% of which are singletons. Sequencing was performed on peripheral blood. These TCRs come from a woman in her 40s with Graves' ophthalmopathy.

This clonotype is a singleton in its sample. This chain links TRBV20-1 with TRBJ2-5, with TRBD2 matching 11 bases. CDR3 length: 14 amino acids. Germline trimming cut 5 bases from V and 2 bases from J; bases unmatched to any gene: 4. Germline-derived CDR1 and CDR2 are DFQATT and SNEGSKA (reference sequence). Written as DNA, the CDR3 is TGCAGTGCTCTACTAGCGGGAGTACAAGAGACCCAGTACTTC. Encoded protein: CSALLAGVQETQYF.

This clonotype was seen ten or more times. V is TRBV10-3 and J is TRBJ1-1; D remains ambiguous. V gave up 6 bases and J gave up 8 bases, with 13 bases separating them. Germline lookup yields CDR1 ENHRY and CDR2 SYGVKD. The CDR3 spans 12 residues. CDR3 region: CAISPGGTEAFF. The CDR3 DNA is TGTGCCATCAGCCCCGGCGGCACGGAAGCTTTCTTT.

This clonotype is termed medium-sized (0.01 to 0.1%). V is TRBV6-1 and J is TRBJ2-5; 14 positions agree with TRBD2. Germline V CDR1 and CDR2: MNHNS, SASEGT. This CDR3 spans 14 amino acids. With V trimmed by 4 bases and J by 5 bases, 0 bases remained unmatched. CDR3 in DNA: TGTGCCAGCAGTGGGACTAGCGGGAGGGAGACCCAGTACTTC. Residues: CASSGTSGRETQYF.

This clonotype was observed a single time. This sequence joins TRBV15 and TRBJ1-1; 8 bases agree with TRBD1. The V segment lost 7 bases and the J segment 5 bases; nucleotides outside the gene matches: 12. The CDR3 totals 15 residues. Germline V gene sequence: CDR1 LNHNV, CDR2 YYDKDF (reference sequence). CDR3 in DNA: TGTGCCACCATCCCTCGGGACAGGTATATAACTGAAGCTTTCTTT. Translation gives CATIPRDRYITEAFF.

The chain links TRBV6-1 to TRBJ1-2, with D maybe TRBD1 (6 bases). The germline V gene has CDR1 MNHNS and CDR2 SASEGT. This CDR3 comprises 14 residues. V lost 10 bases and J lost 2, with 17 bases in between. The CDR3 DNA follows: TGTGCCATCCGAGGGGGGATGGTGAACTATGGCTACACCTTC. Translation gives CAIRGGMVNYGYTF.

The V and J genes are TRBV6-2 or TRBV6-3 and TRBJ2-4; D remains unclear. This CDR3 has 15 residues. V lost 2 bases, J lost 0 bases, and 8 bases lay in between. Germline V gene sequence: CDR1 MNHEY, CDR2 SVGEGT. This chain's CDR3 is CASSYLGLAKNIQYF. The CDR3 DNA sequence: TGTGCCAGCAGTTACCTGGGATTAGCCAAAAACATTCAGTACTTC.

This chain connects TRBV30 to TRBJ1-1; TRBD1 aligns across 9 bases. Trimming took 3 bases from V and 4 from J; bases not matched to a gene: 0. CDR3 size: 12 residues. Germline CDR1 reads GTSNPN; CDR2 reads SVGIG (reference sequence). The CDR3 region has the DNA TGTGCCTGGAGGACAGGGGGCACTGAAGCTTTCTTT. It is translated as CAWRTGGTEAFF.

At least ten counts were recorded for this clonotype. The chain is built from TRBV6-1 and TRBJ1-4; 10 bases fit TRBD1. The CDR3 runs to 15 residues. V lost 6 bases and J lost 7; bases outside the gene matches: 8. Germline V lookup: CDR1 MNHNS, CDR2 SASEGT. The CDR3 loop reads CASRDRGRGAEKLFF. The CDR3 DNA sequence: TGTGCCAGCAGAGACAGGGGGCGCGGGGCTGAAAAACTGTTTTTT.

This clonotype was recorded many times. J is TRBJ2-7 and V is TRBV30; the D gene is possibly TRBD2 (5 bases). The CDR3 has 13 residues. Trimming removed 5 bases from V and 2 bases from J, with 13 bases in between. Germline loops: CDR1 GTSNPN, CDR2 SVGIG (reference sequence). The CDR3 DNA sequence: TGTGCCTGGTCCGCTCGGGGAACCTACGAGCAGTACTTC. This gives the protein CAWSARGTYEQYF.

The gene calls are TRBV19 and TRBJ1-1; D not certain. CDR3 length: 13 amino acids. Trimming left V 3 bases short and J 1 base short, with 6 bases between. Looked up from germline, CDR1 is LNHDA and CDR2 is SQIVND (reference sequence). The CDR3 spells CASSMRRNTEAFF. CDR3 DNA: TGTGCCAGTAGTATGAGAAGGAACACTGAAGCTTTCTTT.

This clonotype was counted many times. This sequence joins TRBV6-5 and TRBJ2-3, with TRBD2 as a possible D gene (6 bases). Looked up from germline, CDR1 is MNHEY and CDR2 is SVGAGI. There are 16 residues in the CDR3. V shed 2 bases and J shed 8 bases, with 20 bases lying between them. The CDR3 region has the DNA TGTGCCAGCAGTTACAACGCGGGACGCGACATTGGTACGCAGTATTTT. Its protein is CASSYNAGRDIGTQYF.

This clonotype has at least ten counts. The chain uses TRBV30 and TRBJ2-7, with D possibly TRBD1 on 6 matching bases. The length of the CDR3 is 12 residues. V shed 4 bases and J shed 2 bases, with 9 bases lying between them. The germline V gene has CDR1 GTSNPN and CDR2 SVGIG (reference sequence). This CDR3 reads CAWTTGAYEQYF. CDR3 nucleotides: TGTGCCTGGACGACAGGAGCCTACGAGCAGTACTTC.

This chain links TRBV12-3 or TRBV12-4 with TRBJ2-7, with 7 positions matching TRBD1. J lost 2 bases, V lost 7 bases, and 8 bases had no gene match. The CDR3 covers 14 residues. As DNA, the CDR3 is TGTGCCAGCAAACCGGGACAGCAAACCTACGAGCAGTACTTC. Encoded protein: CASKPGQQTYEQYF.

This clonotype was counted at least ten times. This rearrangement joins TRBV24-1 to TRBJ2-7; D call uncertain. V was clipped by 3 bases and J by 5 bases, with 7 bases between them. Germline values: CDR1 KGHDR, CDR2 SFDVKD. The CDR3 consists of 12 residues. CDR3 sequence: CATSDTNNEQYF. CDR3 coding DNA: TGTGCCACCAGTGATACCAATAACGAGCAGTACTTC.

The chain combines TRBV15 with TRBJ2-7; D may correspond to TRBD1 or TRBD2 (6 bases each). The germline CDR1 and CDR2 sequences are LNHNV and YYDKDF (reference sequence). The V end was cut by 5 bases, the J end by 0 bases, with 14 bases between. CDR3 length: 15 amino acids. CDR3 region: CATSRGQAVSYEQYF. The DNA of the CDR3 is TGTGCCACCAGCCGGGGGCAGGCCGTCTCCTACGAGCAGTACTTC.